This is a list of T cell receptor beta chains from one sample in a study of tumor-infiltrating lymphocytes in primary liver carcinoma. From the multiplex PCR reads, TCRdb called clonotypes with MiXCR, one entry per CDR3 protein. The sample consists of approximately 300,000 distinct CDR3 sequences, roughly 60% of them appearing once. The specimen was peripheral blood. Source of these receptors: a man aged 40-49 years with primary liver carcinoma and hepatitis B virus infection. The CDR3 runs from the conserved cysteine through the conserved F or W. D genes are given only for firm matches. Size is stated for part of the rows, as once, few or many counts, or as a class when the clone is expanded.

V: TRBV6-2/TRBV6-3
J: TRBJ2-7
size: many
D: TRBD1
DNA: TGTGCCAGCAGTTACCTCGGACAGGGCTACGAGCAGTACTTC
CDR3: CASSYLGQGYEQYF

V: TRBV5-4
J: TRBJ2-7
size: .
D: .
DNA: TGTGCCAGCAGCTTGGCCACTAGTGAGGCTGCCGGGCAGTACTTC
CDR3: CASSLATSEAAGQYF

V: TRBV6-5
J: TRBJ2-1
size: once
D: TRBD2
DNA: TGTGCCAGCAGTCCTATCCTAGCGGGACGCCCTGGTGAGCAGTTCTTC
CDR3: CASSPILAGRPGEQFF

V: TRBV29-1
J: TRBJ2-1
size: .
D: .
DNA: TGCAGCGCTGGGACATGGGGATACAATGAGCAGTCCTTC
CDR3: CSAGTWGYNEQSF

V: TRBV12-3/TRBV12-4
J: TRBJ2-3
size: few
D: TRBD1
DNA: TGTGCCAGCAGGGACGGGACAGCAGATACGCAGTATTTT
CDR3: CASRDGTADTQYF

V: TRBV11-1
J: TRBJ2-5
size: many
D: TRBD2
DNA: TGTGCCAGCAGCCTCAGTATTAGCGGGGCTAACCAAGAGACCCAGTACTTC
CDR3: CASSLSISGANQETQYF

V: TRBV14
J: TRBJ1-1
size: .
D: .
DNA: TGTGCCAGCAGCCAACTATCGACAGCGAGGGGTCGAGCTTTCTTT
CDR3: CASSQLSTARGRAFF

V: TRBV5-5
J: TRBJ2-3
size: few
D: .
DNA: TGTGCCAGCAGCATTACCGTTAGCACAGATACGCAGTATTTT
CDR3: CASSITVSTDTQYF

V: TRBV11-2
J: TRBJ1-3
size: .
D: .
DNA: TGTACCAGCAGCTTAGGGAGCAGGGCGACTGGAAACACCATATATTTT
CDR3: CTSSLGSRATGNTIYF

V: TRBV7-8
J: TRBJ2-5
size: .
D: .
DNA: TGTGCCAGCAGCACAAGAGGTTGGGACACTCAAGAGACCCAGTACTTC
CDR3: CASSTRGWDTQETQYF

V: TRBV4-3
J: TRBJ2-2
size: .
D: TRBD1
DNA: TGCGCCAGCAGCAAGGCCTCGGGACAGGGGGCCGGGGAGCAGTTTTTT
CDR3: CASSKASGQGAGEQFF

V: TRBV6-5
J: TRBJ1-5
size: many
D: .
DNA: TGTGCCAGCAGTCAGAGCAGTAGCAATCAGCCCCAGCATTTT
CDR3: CASSQSSSNQPQHF

V: TRBV5-4
J: TRBJ2-2
size: few
D: TRBD1
DNA: TGTGCCAGCAGCTCCGGACAGGAGAACACCGGGGAGCTGTTTTTT
CDR3: CASSSGQENTGELFF

V: TRBV6-1
J: TRBJ2-1
size: few
D: .
DNA: TGTGCCAACAGTGGCCAAGAGAGGATGCATGAGCAGTTCTTC
CDR3: CANSGQERMHEQFF

V: TRBV11-3
J: TRBJ2-1
size: .
D: TRBD2
DNA: TGTGCCAGCAGCCGACTAGCAGGTAGTGAGCAGTTCTTC
CDR3: CASSRLAGSEQFF

V: TRBV30
J: TRBJ2-3
size: .
D: .
DNA: TGTGCCCGAACAGGGACGCTCGGGATGGCAGATATGCAGTATTTT
CDR3: CARTGTLGMADMQYF

V: TRBV29-1
J: TRBJ1-1
size: many
D: .
DNA: TGCAGCGTTAACGAAGCTTTCTTT
CDR3: CSVNEAFF

V: TRBV6-2/TRBV6-3
J: TRBJ2-1
size: few
D: .
DNA: TGTGCCAGCACCTTGAGGACAAATTACAATGGGCAGTTCTTC
CDR3: CASTLRTNYNGQFF

V: TRBV14
J: TRBJ2-7
size: many
D: .
DNA: TGTGCCAGCAGCCAAGATACCTGGAACCACGAGCAGTACTTC
CDR3: CASSQDTWNHEQYF

V: TRBV4-3
J: TRBJ2-1
size: .
D: TRBD2
DNA: TGCGCCAGCATCCGAGGGACTAGCGGGAGTAATGAGCAGTTCTTC
CDR3: CASIRGTSGSNEQFF

V: TRBV30
J: TRBJ1-5
size: few
D: .
DNA: TGTGCCTGGAGCGCAGGCAATCAGCCCCAGCATTTT
CDR3: CAWSAGNQPQHF

V: TRBV7-8
J: TRBJ1-1
size: few
D: .
DNA: TGTGCCAGCAGTTACACTGAAGCTTTCTTT
CDR3: CASSYTEAFF